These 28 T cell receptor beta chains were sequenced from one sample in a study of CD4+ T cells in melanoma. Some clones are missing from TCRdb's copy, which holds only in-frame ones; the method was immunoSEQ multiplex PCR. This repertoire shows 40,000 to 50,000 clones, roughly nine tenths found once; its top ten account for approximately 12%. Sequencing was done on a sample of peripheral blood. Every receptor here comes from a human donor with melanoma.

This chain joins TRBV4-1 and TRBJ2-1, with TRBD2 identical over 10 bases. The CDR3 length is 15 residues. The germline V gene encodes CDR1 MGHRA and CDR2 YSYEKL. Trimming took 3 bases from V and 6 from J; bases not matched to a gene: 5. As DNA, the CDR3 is TGCGCCAGCAGCCACACCGGGACTAGCGTCAATGAGCAGTTCTTC. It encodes CASSHTGTSVNEQFF.

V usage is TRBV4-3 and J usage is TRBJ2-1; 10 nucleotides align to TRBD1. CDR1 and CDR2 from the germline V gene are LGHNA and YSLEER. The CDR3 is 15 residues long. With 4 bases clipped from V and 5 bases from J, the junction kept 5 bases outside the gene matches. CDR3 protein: CASSRPGQGNNEQFF. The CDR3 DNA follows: TGCGCCAGCAGCCGACCGGGACAGGGGAACAATGAGCAGTTCTTC.

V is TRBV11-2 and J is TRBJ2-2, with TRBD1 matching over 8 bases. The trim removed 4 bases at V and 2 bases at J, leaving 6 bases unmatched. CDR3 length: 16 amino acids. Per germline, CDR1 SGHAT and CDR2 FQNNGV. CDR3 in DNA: TGTGCCAGCAGCTCAGCCGGGACAGGAAACACCGGGGAGCTGTTTTTT. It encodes CASSSAGTGNTGELFF. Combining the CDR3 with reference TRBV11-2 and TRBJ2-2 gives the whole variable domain EAGVAQSPRYKIIEKRQSVAFWCNPISGHATLYWYQQILGQGPKLLIQFQNNGVVDDSQLPKDRFSAERLKGVDSTLKIQPAKLEDSAVYLCASSSAGTGNTGELFFGEGSRLTVL.

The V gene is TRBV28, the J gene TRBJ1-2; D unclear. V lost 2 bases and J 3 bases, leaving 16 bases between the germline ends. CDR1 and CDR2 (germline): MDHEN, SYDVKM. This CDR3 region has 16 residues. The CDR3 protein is CASSLGAGFGHYGYTF. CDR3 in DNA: TGTGCCAGCAGTTTAGGTGCGGGTTTCGGGCACTATGGCTACACCTTC.

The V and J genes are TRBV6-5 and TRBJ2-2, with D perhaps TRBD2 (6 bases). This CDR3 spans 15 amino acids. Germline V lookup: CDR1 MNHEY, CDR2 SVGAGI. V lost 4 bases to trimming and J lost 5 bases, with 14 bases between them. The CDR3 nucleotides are TGTGCCAGCAGTTTGCGGGGCAGGAGGACCGGGGAGCTGTTTTTT. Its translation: CASSLRGRRTGELFF.

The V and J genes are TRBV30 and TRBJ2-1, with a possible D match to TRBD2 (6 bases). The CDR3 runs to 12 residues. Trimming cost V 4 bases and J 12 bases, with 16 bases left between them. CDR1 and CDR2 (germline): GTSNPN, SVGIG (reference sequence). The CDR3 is CAWTTSFPSQFF. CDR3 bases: TGTGCCTGGACAACTAGCTTCCCTTCGCAGTTCTTC.

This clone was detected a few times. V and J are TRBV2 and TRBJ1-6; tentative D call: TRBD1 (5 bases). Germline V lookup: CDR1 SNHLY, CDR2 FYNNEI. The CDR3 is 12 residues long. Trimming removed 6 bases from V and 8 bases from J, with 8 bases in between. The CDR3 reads CASRAGYSPLHF. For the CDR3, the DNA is TGTGCCAGCAGGGCAGGGTATTCACCCCTCCACTTT.

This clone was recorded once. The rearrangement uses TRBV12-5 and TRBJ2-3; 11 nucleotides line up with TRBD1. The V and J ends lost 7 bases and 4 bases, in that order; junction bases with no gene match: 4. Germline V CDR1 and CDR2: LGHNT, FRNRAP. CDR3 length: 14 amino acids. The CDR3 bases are TGTGCTAGTGCCGGGACAGGGGGTGCAGATACGCAGTATTTT. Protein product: CASAGTGGADTQYF.

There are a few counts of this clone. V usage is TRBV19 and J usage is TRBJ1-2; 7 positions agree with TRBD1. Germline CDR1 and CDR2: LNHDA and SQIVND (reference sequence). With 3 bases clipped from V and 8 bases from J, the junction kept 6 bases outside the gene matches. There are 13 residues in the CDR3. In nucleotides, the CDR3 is TGTGCCAGTAGTATCTACAGGGGAGAGGGCTACACCTTC. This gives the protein CASSIYRGEGYTF.

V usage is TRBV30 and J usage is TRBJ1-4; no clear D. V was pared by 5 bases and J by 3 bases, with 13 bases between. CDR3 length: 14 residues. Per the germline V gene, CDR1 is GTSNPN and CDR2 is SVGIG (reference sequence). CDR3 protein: CAWCQPAANEKLFF. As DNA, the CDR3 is TGTGCCTGGTGTCAGCCTGCGGCTAATGAAAAACTGTTTTTT.

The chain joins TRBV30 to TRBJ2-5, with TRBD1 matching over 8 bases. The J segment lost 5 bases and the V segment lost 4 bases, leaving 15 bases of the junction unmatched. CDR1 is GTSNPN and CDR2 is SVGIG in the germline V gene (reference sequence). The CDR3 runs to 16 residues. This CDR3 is CAWNDGAGGVGETQYF. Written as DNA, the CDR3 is TGTGCCTGGAATGACGGGGCAGGGGGCGTGGGGGAGACCCAGTACTTC.

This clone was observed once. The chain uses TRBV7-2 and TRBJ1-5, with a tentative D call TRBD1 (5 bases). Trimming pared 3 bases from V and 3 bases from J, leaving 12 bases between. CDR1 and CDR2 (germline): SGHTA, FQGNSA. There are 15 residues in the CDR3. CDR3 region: CASSLAGAYNQPQHF. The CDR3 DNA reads TGTGCCAGCAGCTTGGCCGGGGCTTACAATCAGCCCCAGCATTTT. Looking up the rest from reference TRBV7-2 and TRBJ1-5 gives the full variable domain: GAGVSQSPSNKVTEKGKDVELRCDPISGHTALYWYRQSLGQGLEFLIYFQGNSAPDKSGLPSDRFSAERTGGSVSTLTIQRTQQEDSAVYLCASSLAGAYNQPQHFGDGTRLSIL.

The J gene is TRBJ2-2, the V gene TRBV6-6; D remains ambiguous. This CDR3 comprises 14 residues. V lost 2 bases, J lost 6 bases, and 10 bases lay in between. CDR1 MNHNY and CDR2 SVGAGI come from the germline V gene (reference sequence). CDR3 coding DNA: TGTGCCAGCAGTTACCCCGGTGGCTCCGGGGAGCTGTTTTTT. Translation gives CASSYPGGSGELFF.

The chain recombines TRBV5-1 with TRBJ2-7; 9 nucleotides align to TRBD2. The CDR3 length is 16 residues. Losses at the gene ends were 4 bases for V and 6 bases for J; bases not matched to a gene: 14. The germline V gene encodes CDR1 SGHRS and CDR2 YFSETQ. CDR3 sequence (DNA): TGCGCCAGCAGCCCCTCACCCGGGACTAGCACTTCCGAGCAGTACTTC. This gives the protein CASSPSPGTSTSEQYF.

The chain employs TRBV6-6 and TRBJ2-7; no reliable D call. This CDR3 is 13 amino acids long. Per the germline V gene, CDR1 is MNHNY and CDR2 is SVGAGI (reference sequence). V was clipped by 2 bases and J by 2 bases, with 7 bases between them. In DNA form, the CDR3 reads TGTGCCAGCAGTTACGTACTGACCTACGAGCAGTACTTC. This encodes CASSYVLTYEQYF.

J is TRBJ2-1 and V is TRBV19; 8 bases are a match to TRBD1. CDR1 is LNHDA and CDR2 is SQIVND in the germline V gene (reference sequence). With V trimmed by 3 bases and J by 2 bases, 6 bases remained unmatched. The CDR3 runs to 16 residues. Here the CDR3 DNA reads TGTGCCAGTAGTATTAGTACAGGGGGAACCTACAATGAGCAGTTCTTC. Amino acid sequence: CASSISTGGTYNEQFF.

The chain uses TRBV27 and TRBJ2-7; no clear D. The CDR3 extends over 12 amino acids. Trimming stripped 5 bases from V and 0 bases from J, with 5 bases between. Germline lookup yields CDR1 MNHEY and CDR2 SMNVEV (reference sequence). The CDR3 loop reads CASSPSSYEQYF. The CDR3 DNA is TGTGCCAGCAGTCCCAGCTCCTACGAGCAGTACTTC.

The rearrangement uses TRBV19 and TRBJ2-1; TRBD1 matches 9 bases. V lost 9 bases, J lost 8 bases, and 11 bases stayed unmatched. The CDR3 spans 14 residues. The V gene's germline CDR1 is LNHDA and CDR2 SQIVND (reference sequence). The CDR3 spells CASSPGQGFDEQFF. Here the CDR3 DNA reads TGTGCCAGCTCACCGGGACAGGGATTTGATGAGCAGTTCTTC.

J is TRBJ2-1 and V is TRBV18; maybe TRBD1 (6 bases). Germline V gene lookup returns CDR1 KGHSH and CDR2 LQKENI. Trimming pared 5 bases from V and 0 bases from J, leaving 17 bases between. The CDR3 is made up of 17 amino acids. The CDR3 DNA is TGTGCCAGCTCAGCCCAGAACAGGGCACCCTCCTACAATGAGCAGTTCTTC. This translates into CASSAQNRAPSYNEQFF.

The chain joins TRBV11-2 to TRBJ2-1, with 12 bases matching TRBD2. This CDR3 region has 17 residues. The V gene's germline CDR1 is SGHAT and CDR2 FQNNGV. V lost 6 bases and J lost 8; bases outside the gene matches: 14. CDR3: CASSFPQLAGGRDEQFF. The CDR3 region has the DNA TGTGCCAGCAGTTTCCCCCAGCTAGCGGGGGGGCGCGATGAGCAGTTCTTC.

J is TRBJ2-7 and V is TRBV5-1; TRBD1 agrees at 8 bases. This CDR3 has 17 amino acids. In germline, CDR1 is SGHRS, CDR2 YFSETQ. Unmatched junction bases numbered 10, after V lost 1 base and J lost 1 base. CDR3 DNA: TGCGCCAGCAGCTTGATGGGGCCGAGGACAGGGTCCTACGAGCAGTACTTC. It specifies CASSLMGPRTGSYEQYF.

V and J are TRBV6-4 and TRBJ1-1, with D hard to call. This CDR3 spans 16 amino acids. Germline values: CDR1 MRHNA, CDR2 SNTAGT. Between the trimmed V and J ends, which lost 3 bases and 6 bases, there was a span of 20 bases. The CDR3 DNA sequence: TGTGCCAGCAGTGAATTCGCGTGGGGAACAAAGGCTGAAGCTTTCTTT. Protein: CASSEFAWGTKAEAFF.

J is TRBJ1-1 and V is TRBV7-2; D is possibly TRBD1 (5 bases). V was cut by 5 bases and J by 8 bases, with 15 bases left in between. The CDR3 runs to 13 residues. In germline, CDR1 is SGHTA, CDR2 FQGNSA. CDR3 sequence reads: CASSPYTRAEAFF. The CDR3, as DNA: TGTGCCAGCAGCCCTTACACCAGGGCAGAAGCTTTCTTT. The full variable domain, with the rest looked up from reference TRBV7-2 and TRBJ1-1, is GAGVSQSPSNKVTEKGKDVELRCDPISGHTALYWYRQSLGQGLEFLIYFQGNSAPDKSGLPSDRFSAERTGGSVSTLTIQRTQQEDSAVYLCASSPYTRAEAFFGQGTRLTVV.

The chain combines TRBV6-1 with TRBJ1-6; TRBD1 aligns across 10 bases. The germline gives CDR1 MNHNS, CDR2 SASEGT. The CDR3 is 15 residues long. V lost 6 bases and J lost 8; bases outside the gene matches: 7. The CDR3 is CASRPGQGLHSPLHF. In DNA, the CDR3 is TGTGCCAGCAGACCGGGACAGGGGTTGCATTCACCCCTCCACTTT.

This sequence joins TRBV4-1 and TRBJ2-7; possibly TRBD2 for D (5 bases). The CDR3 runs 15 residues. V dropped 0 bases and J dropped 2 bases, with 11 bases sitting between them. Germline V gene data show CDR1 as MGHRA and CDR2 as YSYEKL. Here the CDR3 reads CASSQDPGRAYEQYF. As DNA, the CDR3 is TGCGCCAGCAGCCAAGATCCTGGGAGAGCCTACGAGCAGTACTTC.

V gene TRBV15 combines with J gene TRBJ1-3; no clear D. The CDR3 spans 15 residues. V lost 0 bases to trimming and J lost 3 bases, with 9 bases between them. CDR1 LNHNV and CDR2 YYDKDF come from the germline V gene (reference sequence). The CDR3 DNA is TGTGCCACCAGCAGAGATTTGGGAAGTGGAAACACCATATATTTT. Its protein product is CATSRDLGSGNTIYF.

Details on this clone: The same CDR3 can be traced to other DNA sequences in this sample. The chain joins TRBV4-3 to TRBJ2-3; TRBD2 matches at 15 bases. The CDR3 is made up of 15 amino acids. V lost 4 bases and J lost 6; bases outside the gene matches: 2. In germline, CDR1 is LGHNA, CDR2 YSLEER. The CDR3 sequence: CASSRGLAGGDTQYF. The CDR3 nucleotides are TGCGCCAGCAGCCGGGGACTAGCGGGGGGTGATACGCAGTATTTT.

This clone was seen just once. CDR3: CASSQEGLADEQFF. DNA of the CDR3: TGCGCCAGCAGCCAGGAGGGACTAGCGGATGAGCAGTTCTTC. The chain uses TRBV4-3 and TRBJ2-1; 11 nucleotides agree with TRBD2. V trimming: 3 bases; J trimming: 8 bases; junction bases outside the gene matches: 3. CDR3 length equals 14 residues. Germline CDR1 and CDR2: LGHNA and YSLEER.